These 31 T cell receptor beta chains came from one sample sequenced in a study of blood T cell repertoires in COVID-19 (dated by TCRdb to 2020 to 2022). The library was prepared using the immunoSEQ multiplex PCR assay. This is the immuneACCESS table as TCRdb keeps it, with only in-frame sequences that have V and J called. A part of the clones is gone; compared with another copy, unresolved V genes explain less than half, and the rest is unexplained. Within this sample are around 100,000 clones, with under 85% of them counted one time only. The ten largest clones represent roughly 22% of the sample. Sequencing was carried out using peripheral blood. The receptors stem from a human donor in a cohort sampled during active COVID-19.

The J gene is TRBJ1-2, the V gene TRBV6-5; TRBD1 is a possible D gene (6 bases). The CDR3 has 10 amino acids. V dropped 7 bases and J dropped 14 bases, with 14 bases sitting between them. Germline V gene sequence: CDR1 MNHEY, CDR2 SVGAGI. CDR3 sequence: CASIHRAVTF. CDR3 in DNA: TGTGCCAGCATCCACAGGGCAGTGACCTTC.

This CDR3 is CASSLATGGAYNEQFF. In DNA form, the CDR3 reads TGTGCCAGCAGCTTGGCGACAGGGGGCGCTTACAATGAGCAGTTCTTC. V gene TRBV5-8 combines with J gene TRBJ2-1, with TRBD1 matching 10 bases. J lost 4 bases, V lost 0 bases, and 4 bases had no gene match. The CDR3 sequence is 16 residues long. CDR1 is SGHTS, CDR2 YDEGEE, per germline.

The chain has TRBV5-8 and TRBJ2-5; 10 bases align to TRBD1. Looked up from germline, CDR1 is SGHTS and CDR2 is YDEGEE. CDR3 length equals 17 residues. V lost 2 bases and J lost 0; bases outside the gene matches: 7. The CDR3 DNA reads TGTGCCAGCAGCTTAGGCCGGACAGGGGGGGACCAAGAGACCCAGTACTTC. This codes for CASSLGRTGGDQETQYF.

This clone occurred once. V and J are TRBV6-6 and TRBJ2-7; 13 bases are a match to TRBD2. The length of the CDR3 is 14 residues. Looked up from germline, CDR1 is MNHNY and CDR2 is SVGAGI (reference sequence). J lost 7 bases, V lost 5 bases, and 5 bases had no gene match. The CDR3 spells CASSPLAGGGEQYF. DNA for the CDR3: TGTGCCAGCAGTCCACTAGCGGGAGGGGGAGAGCAGTACTTC.

CDR3 sequence (DNA): TGTGCCAGTAGTATCCAGCGGGAGATTGGCATTCAGTACTTC. It is translated as CASSIQREIGIQYF. The chain uses TRBV19 and TRBJ2-4, with 8 bases lining up with TRBD2. Per the germline V gene, CDR1 is LNHDA and CDR2 is SQIVND (reference sequence). Trimming at V came to 3 bases and at J to 9 bases, leaving 7 bases not matched to a gene. CDR3 length: 14 amino acids.

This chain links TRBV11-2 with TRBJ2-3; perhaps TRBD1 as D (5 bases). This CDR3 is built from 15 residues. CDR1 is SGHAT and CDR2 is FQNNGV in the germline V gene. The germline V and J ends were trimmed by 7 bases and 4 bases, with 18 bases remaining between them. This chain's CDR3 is CASNRQSAGADTQYF. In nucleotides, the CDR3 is TGTGCCAGCAACCGACAGTCAGCAGGTGCAGATACGCAGTATTTT.

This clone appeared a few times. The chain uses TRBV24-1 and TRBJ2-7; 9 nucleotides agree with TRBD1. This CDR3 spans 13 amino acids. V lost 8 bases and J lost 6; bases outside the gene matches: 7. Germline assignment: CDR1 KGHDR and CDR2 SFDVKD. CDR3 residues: CATIRTGVSEQYF. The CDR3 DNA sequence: TGTGCCACCATCCGGACAGGGGTAAGCGAGCAGTACTTC.

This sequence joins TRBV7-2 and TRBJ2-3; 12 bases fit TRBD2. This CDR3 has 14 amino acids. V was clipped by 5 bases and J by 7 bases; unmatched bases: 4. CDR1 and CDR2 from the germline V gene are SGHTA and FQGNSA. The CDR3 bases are TGTGCCAGCAGCCCTGGGACTAGCGGGTATACGCAGTATTTT. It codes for CASSPGTSGYTQYF. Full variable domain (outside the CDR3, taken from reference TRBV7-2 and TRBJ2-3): GAGVSQSPSNKVTEKGKDVELRCDPISGHTALYWYRQSLGQGLEFLIYFQGNSAPDKSGLPSDRFSAERTGGSVSTLTIQRTQQEDSAVYLCASSPGTSGYTQYFGPGTRLTVL.

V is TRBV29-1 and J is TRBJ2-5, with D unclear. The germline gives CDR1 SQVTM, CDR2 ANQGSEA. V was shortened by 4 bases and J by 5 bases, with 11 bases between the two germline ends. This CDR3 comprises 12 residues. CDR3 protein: CSVALLGETQYF. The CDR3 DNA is TGCAGCGTTGCTCTTCTCGGGGAGACCCAGTACTTC. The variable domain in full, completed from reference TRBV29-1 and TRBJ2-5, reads SAVISQKPSRDICQRGTSLTIQCQVDSQVTMMFWYRQQPGQSLTLIATANQGSEATYESGFVIDKFPISRPNLTFSTLTVSNMSPEDSSIYLCSVALLGETQYFGPGTRLLVL.

CDR3 bases: TGTGCCAGCTCACCGGGGGGGCCCCCCGATCAGCCCCAGCATTTT. It encodes CASSPGGPPDQPQHF. V is TRBV18 and J is TRBJ1-5, with D possibly being TRBD1 (6 bases). Germline loops: CDR1 KGHSH, CDR2 LQKENI. The CDR3 loop spans 15 amino acids. Trimming pared 3 bases from V and 5 bases from J, leaving 14 bases between.

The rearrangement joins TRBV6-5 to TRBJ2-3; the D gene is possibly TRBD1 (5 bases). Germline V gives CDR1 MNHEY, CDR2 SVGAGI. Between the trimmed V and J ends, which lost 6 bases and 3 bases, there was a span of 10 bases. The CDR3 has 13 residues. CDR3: CASSVQETDTQYF. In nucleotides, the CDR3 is TGTGCCAGCAGCGTACAGGAGACAGATACGCAGTATTTT.

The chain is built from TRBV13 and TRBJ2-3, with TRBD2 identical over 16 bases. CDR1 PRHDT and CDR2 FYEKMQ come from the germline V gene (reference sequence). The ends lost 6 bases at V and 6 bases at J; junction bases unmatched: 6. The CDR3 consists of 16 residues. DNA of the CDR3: TGTGCCAGCAGGCGCGGGACTAGCGGGGGGGCGGATACGCAGTATTTT. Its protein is CASRRGTSGGADTQYF. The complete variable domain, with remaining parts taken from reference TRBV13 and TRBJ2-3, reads AAGVIQSPRHLIKEKRETATLKCYPIPRHDTVYWYQQGPGQDPQFLISFYEKMQSDKGSIPDRFSAQQFSDYHSELNMSSLELGDSALYFCASRRGTSGGADTQYFGPGTRLTVL.

CDR3 bases: TGTGCCATCAGTGAGTCTGACAGGGGGCCTGAAAAACTGTTTTTT. Encoded protein: CAISESDRGPEKLFF. The V gene is TRBV10-3, the J gene TRBJ1-4; 10 positions agree with TRBD1. Germline values: CDR1 ENHRY, CDR2 SYGVKD. V lost 0 bases to trimming and J lost 7 bases; unmatched junction nucleotides: 2. The CDR3 is made up of 15 amino acids.

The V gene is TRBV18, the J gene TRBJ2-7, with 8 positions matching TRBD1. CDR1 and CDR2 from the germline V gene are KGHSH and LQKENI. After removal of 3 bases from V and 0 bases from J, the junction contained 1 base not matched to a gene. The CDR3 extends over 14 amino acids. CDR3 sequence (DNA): TGTGCCAGCTCACCGGGACAGGACTCCTACGAGCAGTACTTC. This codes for CASSPGQDSYEQYF.

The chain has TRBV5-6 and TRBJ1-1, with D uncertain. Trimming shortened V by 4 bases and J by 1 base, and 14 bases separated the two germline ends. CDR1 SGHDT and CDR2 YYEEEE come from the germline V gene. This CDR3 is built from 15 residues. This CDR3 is CASSTVMGANTEAFF. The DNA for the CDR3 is TGTGCCAGCAGCACAGTAATGGGAGCGAACACTGAAGCTTTCTTT.

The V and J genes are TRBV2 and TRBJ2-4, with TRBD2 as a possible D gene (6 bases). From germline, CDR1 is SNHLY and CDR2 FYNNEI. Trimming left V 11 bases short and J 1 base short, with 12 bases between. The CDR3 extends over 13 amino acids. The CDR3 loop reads CASGGEAKNIQYF. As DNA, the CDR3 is TGTGCCTCTGGCGGGGAGGCCAAAAACATTCAGTACTTC.

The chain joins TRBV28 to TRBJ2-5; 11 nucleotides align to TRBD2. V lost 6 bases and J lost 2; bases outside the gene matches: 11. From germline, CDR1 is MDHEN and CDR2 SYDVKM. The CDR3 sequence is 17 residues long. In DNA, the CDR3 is TGTGCCAGCAGCCATCCCACTAGCGGGAGAAATCAAGAGACCCAGTACTTC. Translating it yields CASSHPTSGRNQETQYF.

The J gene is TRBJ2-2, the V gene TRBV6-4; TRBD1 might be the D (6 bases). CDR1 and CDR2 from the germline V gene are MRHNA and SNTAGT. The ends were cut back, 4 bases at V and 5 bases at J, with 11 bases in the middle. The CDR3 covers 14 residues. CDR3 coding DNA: TGTGCCAGCAGTGGCTTACAGGGTACCGGGGAGCTGTTTTTT. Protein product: CASSGLQGTGELFF.

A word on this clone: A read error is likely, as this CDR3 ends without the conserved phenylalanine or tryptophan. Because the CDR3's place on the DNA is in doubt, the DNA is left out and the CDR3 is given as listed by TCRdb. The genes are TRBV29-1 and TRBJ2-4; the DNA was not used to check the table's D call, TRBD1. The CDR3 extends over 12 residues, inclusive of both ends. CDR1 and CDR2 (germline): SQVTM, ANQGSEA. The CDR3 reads CSVEDHTLPGYL.

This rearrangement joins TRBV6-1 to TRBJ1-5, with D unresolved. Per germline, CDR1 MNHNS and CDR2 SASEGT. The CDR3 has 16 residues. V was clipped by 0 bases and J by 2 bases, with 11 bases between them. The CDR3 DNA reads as TGTGCCAGCAGTGAAGCAGGAGGGAGCGGCAATCAGCCCCAGCATTTT. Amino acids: CASSEAGGSGNQPQHF.

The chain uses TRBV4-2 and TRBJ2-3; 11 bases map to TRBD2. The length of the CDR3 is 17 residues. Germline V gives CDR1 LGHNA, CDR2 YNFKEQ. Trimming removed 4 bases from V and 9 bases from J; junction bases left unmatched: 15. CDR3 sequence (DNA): TGTGCCAGCAGCCCAGTAGTAACTAGCGGGAGTGAGGAGACGCAGTATTTT. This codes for CASSPVVTSGSEETQYF.

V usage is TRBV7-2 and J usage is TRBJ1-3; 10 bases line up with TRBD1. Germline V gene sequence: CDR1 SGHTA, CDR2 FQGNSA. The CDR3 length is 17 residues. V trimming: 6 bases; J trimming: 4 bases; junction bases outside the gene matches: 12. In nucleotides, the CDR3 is TGTGCCAGCAGGCTCCAGGGACAGGGGCTTAGAGGAAACACCATATATTTT. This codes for CASRLQGQGLRGNTIYF.

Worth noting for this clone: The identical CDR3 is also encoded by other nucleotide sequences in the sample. CDR3 coding DNA: TGTGCCAGCAGCTTGGGACAGGGTAACTATGGCTACACCTTC. This encodes CASSLGQGNYGYTF. V is TRBV5-6 and J is TRBJ1-2, with 7 positions matching TRBD1. J gave up 1 base and V 0 bases, and 0 bases lay outside the gene matches. The CDR3 has 14 amino acids. CDR1 is SGHDT and CDR2 is YYEEEE in the germline V gene.

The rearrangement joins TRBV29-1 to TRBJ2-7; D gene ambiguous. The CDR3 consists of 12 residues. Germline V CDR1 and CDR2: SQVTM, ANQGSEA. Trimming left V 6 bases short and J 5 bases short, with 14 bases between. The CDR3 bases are TGCAGCGTCGCCTTTCTTGAGGACGAGCAGTACTTC. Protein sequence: CSVAFLEDEQYF.

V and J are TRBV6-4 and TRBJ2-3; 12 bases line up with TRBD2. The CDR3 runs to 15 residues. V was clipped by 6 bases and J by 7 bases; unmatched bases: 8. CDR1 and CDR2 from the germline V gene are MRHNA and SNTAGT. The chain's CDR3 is CASSPTSGSENTQYF. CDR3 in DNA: TGTGCCAGCAGCCCGACTAGCGGGAGTGAAAATACGCAGTATTTT.

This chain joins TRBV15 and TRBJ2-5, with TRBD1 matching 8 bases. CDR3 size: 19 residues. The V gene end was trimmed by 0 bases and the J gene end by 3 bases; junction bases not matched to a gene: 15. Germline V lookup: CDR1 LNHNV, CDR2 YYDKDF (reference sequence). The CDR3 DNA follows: TGTGCCACCAGCAGAGATCTCCGCTTGGGGGCAGGGGGCGAAGAGACCCAGTACTTC. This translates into CATSRDLRLGAGGEETQYF.

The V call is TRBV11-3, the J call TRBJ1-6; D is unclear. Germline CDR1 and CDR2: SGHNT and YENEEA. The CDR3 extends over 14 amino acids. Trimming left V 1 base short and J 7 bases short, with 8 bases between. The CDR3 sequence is CASSLAGGNSPLHF. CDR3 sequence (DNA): TGTGCCAGCAGCTTAGCTGGCGGGAATTCACCCCTCCACTTT.

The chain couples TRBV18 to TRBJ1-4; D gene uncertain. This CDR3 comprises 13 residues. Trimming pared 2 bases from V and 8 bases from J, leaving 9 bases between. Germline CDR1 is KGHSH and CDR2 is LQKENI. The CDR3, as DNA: TGTGCCAGCTCACCAGGGAGGTGGGAAAAACTGTTTTTT. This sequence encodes CASSPGRWEKLFF.

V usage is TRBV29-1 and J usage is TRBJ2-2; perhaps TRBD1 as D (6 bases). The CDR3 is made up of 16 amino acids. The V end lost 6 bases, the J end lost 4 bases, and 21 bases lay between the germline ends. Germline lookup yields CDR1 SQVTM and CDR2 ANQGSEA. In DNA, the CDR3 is TGCAGCGTGATTCAGGGAACAGGGCGCTTCACCGGGGAGCTGTTTTTT. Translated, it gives CSVIQGTGRFTGELFF.

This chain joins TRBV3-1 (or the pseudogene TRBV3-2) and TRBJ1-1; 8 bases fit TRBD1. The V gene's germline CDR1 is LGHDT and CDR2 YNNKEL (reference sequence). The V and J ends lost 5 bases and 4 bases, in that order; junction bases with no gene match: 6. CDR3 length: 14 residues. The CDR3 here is CASSYRTGSTEAFF. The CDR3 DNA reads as TGTGCCAGCAGCTACAGGACAGGGTCCACTGAAGCTTTCTTT.

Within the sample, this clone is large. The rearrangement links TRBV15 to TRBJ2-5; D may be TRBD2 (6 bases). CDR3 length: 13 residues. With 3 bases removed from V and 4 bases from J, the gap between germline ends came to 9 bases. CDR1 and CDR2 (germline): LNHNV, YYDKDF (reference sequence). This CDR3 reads CATSRLGGETQYF. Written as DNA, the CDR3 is TGTGCCACCAGCAGGCTCGGGGGAGAGACCCAGTACTTC.